This TCR beta chain was recorded in a study of T-cell memory formation after mild COVID-19. Whole-study context: Clusters were largely donor specific.

TCR alpha and TCR beta cDNA libraries carrying sample barcodes and UMIs were produced by 5'RACE using constant-segment primers. Each CDR3 protein gets one entry after TCRdb re-called the 5' RACE reads with MiXCR. The profile shows 300,000 to 350,000 distinct CDR3 sequences, 19% of them singletons. CDR1 and CDR2 from the germline V gene are SNHLY and FYNNEI. CDR3 length: 13 residues. V was pared by 5 bases and J by 9 bases, with 14 bases between. The sequence was collected from a man between 18 and 35 years old who had mild COVID-19 (a few samples of this study predate the infection). Cell type and time point are not known. Sequencing was done on a sample of PBMCs or a T cell subset sorted from them (not recorded which). This chain links TRBV2 with TRBJ2-1, with D perhaps assigned TRBD1 or TRBD2 (6 bases each). This CDR3 reads CASSFGPGAEQFF. Written as DNA, the CDR3 is TGTGCCAGCAGTTTCGGTCCGGGGGCTGAGCAGTTCTTC.